This TCR beta chain was documented in a study of T-cell reconstitution after alpha-beta-depleted transplantation in children. Study observations and caveats: Several hundred rapidly expanded clones from non-depleted graft cells reportedly supplied alpha-beta T cells about two months post-transplant.

This clonotype showed up just a few times. As yet, its antigen is unknown. The CDR3 spans 15 residues. Trimming took off 4 bases at V and 1 base at J, with 17 bases between the two ends. CDR1 is DFQATT, CDR2 SNEGSKA, per germline (reference sequence). The authors prepared the TCRbeta library with unique molecular identifiers. Using its own MiXCR run on the PCR reads, TCRdb lists one record per CDR3 protein. Of around 490,000 distinct CDR3 sequences detected, about an eighth appear once; the ten largest clones hold around 15%. The rearrangement joins TRBV20-1 to TRBJ2-7; perhaps TRBD1 as D (6 bases). Material: PBMCs, mostly from graft donor cells, obtained 180 days after TCRalphabeta/CD19-depleted stem cell transplant. This sequence was found in a female patient under 10 years old who had a stem cell transplant for aplastic anemia, so the T cells may come from the graft donor. The CDR3 region has the DNA TGCAGTGCTATAGGGGGAACAGGCCTATCCTACGAGCAGTACTTC. Encoded protein: CSAIGGTGLSYEQYF.